The next 7 T cell receptor beta chains were all read from a single sample in a study of vaccination effects on CD4 cells after COVID-19. Isolation of CD4+ T cells took place after approximately 10 days of culture. SARS-CoV-2 infection was confirmed by PCR in the person between March and December 2020. The vaccine given was either BNT162b2 or mRNA-1273, in two doses. Sequenced by immunoSEQ multiplex PCR; TCRdb stores in-frame clones only, minus some. The table includes around 53,000 clones, around 70% detected once. These receptors lack a known antigen. The source was CD4+ T cells from PBMCs cultured without peptide, collected after COVID-19 vaccination. The source is a human donor who had a prior SARS-CoV-2 infection.

The chain joins TRBV27 to TRBJ2-2, with no clear D. With 4 bases removed from V and 6 bases from J, the gap between germline ends came to 6 bases. CDR3 size: 12 residues. CDR1 and CDR2 from the germline V gene are MNHEY and SMNVEV (reference sequence). The CDR3, as DNA: TGTGCCAGCAGTTCGGCGGCCGGGGAGCTGTTTTTT. Translating it yields CASSSAAGELFF.

This clone showed up just a few times. CDR3: CAWSLAYEQYF. The CDR3 DNA reads TGTGCCTGGAGTCTGGCTTACGAGCAGTACTTC. This chain links TRBV30 with TRBJ2-7, with D unclear. The germline V gene has CDR1 GTSNPN and CDR2 SVGIG (reference sequence). The CDR3 has 11 amino acids. Between the trimmed V and J ends, which lost 2 bases and 4 bases, there was a span of 6 bases.

This clone was seen a few times. V gene TRBV4-2 combines with J gene TRBJ1-2, with D uncertain. The CDR3 has 14 amino acids. Germline lookup yields CDR1 LGHNA and CDR2 YNFKEQ. The V end lost 2 bases, the J end lost 5 bases, and 12 bases lay between the germline ends. In nucleotides, the CDR3 is TGTGCCAGCAGCCAATTGACGGGTCTTTATGGCTACACCTTC. It is translated as CASSQLTGLYGYTF.

This clone was observed a handful of times. The chain uses TRBV4-1 and TRBJ2-4, with D hard to call. The CDR3 length is 16 residues. Trimming stripped 7 bases from V and 2 bases from J, with 18 bases between. Germline V CDR1 and CDR2: MGHRA, YSYEKL. CDR3 coding DNA: TGCGCCAGCACCCTCGACCCTCTTGGATCCAAAAACATTCAGTACTTC. This sequence encodes CASTLDPLGSKNIQYF.

This sequence joins TRBV11-3 and TRBJ2-7; D is uncertain. Germline V gives CDR1 SGHNT, CDR2 YENEEA. The CDR3 runs to 13 residues. Trimming shortened V by 1 base and J by 0 bases, and 4 bases separated the two germline ends. DNA for the CDR3: TGTGCCAGCAGCTTAGGGACCTCCTACGAGCAGTACTTC. This gives the protein CASSLGTSYEQYF.

V is TRBV12-3 or TRBV12-4 and J is TRBJ1-3, with D possibly being TRBD1 (6 bases). The CDR3 is 13 residues long. Trimming stripped 8 bases from V and 9 bases from J, with 17 bases between. The CDR3 here is CASRMGGAFTIYF. The DNA for the CDR3 is TGTGCCAGCCGAATGGGGGGGGCCTTCACCATATATTTT.

This clone was counted only a few times. V and J are TRBV18 and TRBJ2-7; 12 bases map to TRBD2. The CDR3 is made up of 14 amino acids. The V gene end was trimmed by 4 bases and the J gene end by 6 bases; junction bases not matched to a gene: 4. Germline V gene sequence: CDR1 KGHSH, CDR2 LQKENI. The CDR3 sequence is CASSRLAGVSEQYF. The CDR3 DNA follows: TGTGCCAGCTCACGACTAGCGGGAGTGAGCGAGCAGTACTTC.